A selection of T cell receptor beta chains follows, all from one sample in a study of CD8 T cells in Susac syndrome. TCRdb called the immunoSEQ multiplex PCR reads again in MiXCR, with one record for every CDR3 protein. The table lists about 150,000 distinct CDR3 sequences, around 95% of them singletons. Sequencing was performed on CD8+ T cells from PBMCs. These receptors all stem from a human donor with multiple sclerosis. Both conserved end residues are trimmed from each CDR3. Fields, in order: J gene, V gene, CDR3 protein.

j_gene: TRBJ2-7
v_gene: TRBV27
CDR3aa: ASSLLGATYEQY

j_gene: TRBJ1-1
v_gene: TRBV3-1
CDR3aa: ASSPSRVNTEAF

j_gene: TRBJ2-4
v_gene: TRBV27
CDR3aa: ASSLTQGNIRNIQY

j_gene: TRBJ2-7
v_gene: TRBV20-1
CDR3aa: SAITSGGAYEQY

j_gene: TRBJ1-1
v_gene: TRBV27
CDR3aa: ASRFTGGNTEAF

j_gene: TRBJ1-2
v_gene: TRBV29-1
CDR3aa: SVEDPSAPNYGYT

j_gene: TRBJ2-1
v_gene: TRBV27
CDR3aa: ASSLSLLDYSEQF

j_gene: TRBJ1-1
v_gene: TRBV29-1
CDR3aa: SVEAEDPEAF

j_gene: TRBJ2-2
v_gene: TRBV7-3
CDR3aa: ASSSWGNTGELF

j_gene: TRBJ2-1
v_gene: TRBV14
CDR3aa: ASSQDRLSSYNEQF

j_gene: TRBJ2-3
v_gene: TRBV7-9
CDR3aa: ASSPGATDTQY